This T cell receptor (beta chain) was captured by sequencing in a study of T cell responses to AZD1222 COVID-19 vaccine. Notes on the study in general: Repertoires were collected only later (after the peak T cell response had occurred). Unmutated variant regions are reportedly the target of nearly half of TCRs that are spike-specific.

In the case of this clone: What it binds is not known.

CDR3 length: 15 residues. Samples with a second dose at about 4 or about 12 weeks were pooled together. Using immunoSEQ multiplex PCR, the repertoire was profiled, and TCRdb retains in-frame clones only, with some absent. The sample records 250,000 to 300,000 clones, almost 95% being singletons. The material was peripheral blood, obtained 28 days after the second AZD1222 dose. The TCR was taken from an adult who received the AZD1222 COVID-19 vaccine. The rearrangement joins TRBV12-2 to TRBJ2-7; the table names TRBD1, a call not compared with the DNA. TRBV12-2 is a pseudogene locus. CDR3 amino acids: CARRDRAVPPYEQYF. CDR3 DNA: TGTGCACGCCGAGACAGGGCAGTGCCCCCCTACGAGCAGTACTTC.